One sample yielded the 10 T cell receptor beta chains listed below, sequenced in a study of regulatory T cells in long-lasting Graves disease. Arm-PCR of CDR3 regions and iRepertoire HTBI primers were the basis on which TCR beta libraries were built. From the multiplex PCR reads, TCRdb called clonotypes with MiXCR, one entry per CDR3 protein. The table has about 470,000 distinct CDR3 sequences, under 25% seen once. This sample's time point: persistent/refractory GD, antithyroid drugs over 5 years with positive TRAb. Generation of the TCR library employed RNA extracted from PBMCs. This specimen consisted of peripheral blood mononuclear cells (PBMCs), obtained when the disease was refractory, from a patient treated with antithyroid drugs. The receptors derive from a female donor with Graves disease.

This clonotype has a count of ten or more. CDR3 sequence (DNA): TGTGCCAGCAGCTTACCTTCTGACAGGGGCCCTACGAACATTCAGTACTTC. Protein product: CASSLPSDRGPTNIQYF. This chain links TRBV11-2 with TRBJ2-4; TRBD1 matches 8 bases. Germline V CDR1 and CDR2: SGHAT, FQNNGV. The CDR3 extends over 17 amino acids. Losses at the gene ends were 2 bases for V and 7 bases for J; bases not matched to a gene: 13.

This clonotype has just a few counts. V is TRBV4-1 and J is TRBJ2-5; a weak D match, TRBD2 (6 bases). The V and J ends lost 4 bases and 2 bases respectively, with 17 bases between them. Germline values: CDR1 MGHRA, CDR2 YSYEKL. The CDR3 has 16 amino acids. For the CDR3, the DNA is TGCGCCAGCAGCCCCCGGGGGTGGGGAGCGCAAGAGACCCAGTACTTC. Amino acids: CASSPRGWGAQETQYF.

This clonotype turned up a few times. The chain uses TRBV19 and TRBJ2-7, with TRBD1 identical over 9 bases. Per the germline V gene, CDR1 is LNHDA and CDR2 is SQIVND (reference sequence). V dropped 3 bases and J dropped 4; count of bases not matched to a gene: 4. This CDR3 contains 14 residues. CDR3 loop: CASSMGTGTYEQYF. DNA of the CDR3: TGTGCCAGTAGTATGGGGACAGGGACTTACGAGCAGTACTTC.

This clonotype was seen at least ten times. The genes are TRBV2 and TRBJ1-5, with 8 bases identical to TRBD1. Germline V gives CDR1 SNHLY, CDR2 FYNNEI. Germline trimming cut 6 bases from V and 2 bases from J; bases unmatched to any gene: 6. The CDR3 totals 15 residues. Written as DNA, the CDR3 is TGTGCCAGCAGGGCACGGACAGGGCGCAATCAGCCCCAGCATTTT. Amino acids: CASRARTGRNQPQHF.

In its sample, this clonotype was seen many times. This chain connects TRBV11-2 to TRBJ2-7; 11 bases are a match to TRBD1. J was trimmed by 1 base and V by 3 bases; bases with no gene match: 8. The germline V gene encodes CDR1 SGHAT and CDR2 FQNNGV. This CDR3 is 17 amino acids long. The CDR3 protein is CASSFILGQGESYEQYF. DNA for the CDR3: TGTGCCAGCAGCTTCATCTTGGGACAGGGGGAGTCCTACGAGCAGTACTTC.

This clonotype has only a few counts. This chain links TRBV20-1 with TRBJ1-5; 7 bases are shared with TRBD1. The CDR3 sequence is 14 residues long. Germline CDR1 is DFQATT and CDR2 is SNEGSKA (reference sequence). Germline trimming cut 5 bases from V and 0 bases from J; bases unmatched to any gene: 4. Here the CDR3 reads CSAVRDSSNQPQHF. The CDR3 DNA is TGCAGTGCTGTCCGGGACAGTAGCAATCAGCCCCAGCATTTT.

This clonotype was seen many times. The V gene is TRBV6-1, the J gene TRBJ2-7; 8 bases match TRBD2. Germline loops: CDR1 MNHNS, CDR2 SASEGT. CDR3 length equals 14 residues. Unmatched junction bases numbered 8, after V lost 7 bases and J lost 3 bases. CDR3 nucleotides: TGTGCCAGCACCCGGGGGGGATTCGTCTACGAGCAGTACTTC. This sequence encodes CASTRGGFVYEQYF.

In its sample, this clonotype was seen a few times. The V call is TRBV9, the J call TRBJ2-7; 9 nucleotides agree with TRBD2. Germline CDR1 and CDR2: SGDLS and YYNGEE. CDR3 length: 17 residues. V dropped 4 bases and J dropped 7; count of bases not matched to a gene: 18. CDR3 sequence: CASSQRPRASGINEQYF. CDR3 sequence (DNA): TGTGCCAGCAGCCAACGACCAAGGGCTAGCGGGATAAATGAGCAGTACTTC.

V and J are TRBV13 and TRBJ1-1; D perhaps matches TRBD1 (6 bases). CDR1 and CDR2 from the germline V gene are PRHDT and FYEKMQ (reference sequence). The CDR3 runs to 13 residues. Deletions cut 7 bases from V and 3 bases from J, with 12 bases between. Written as DNA, the CDR3 is TGTGCCAGCATCGGAGGGGGAGACACTGAAGCTTTCTTT. Protein: CASIGGGDTEAFF.

The J gene is TRBJ2-1, the V gene TRBV24-1, with 10 bases fitting TRBD1. The germline V gene encodes CDR1 KGHDR and CDR2 SFDVKD. V lost 4 bases to trimming and J lost 6 bases; unmatched junction nucleotides: 5. CDR3 length equals 15 residues. In DNA form, the CDR3 reads TGTGCCACCAGTGACTGGACAGGGGGAAGCAATGAGCAGTTCTTC. It encodes CATSDWTGGSNEQFF.